What follows are 3 T cell receptor beta chains derived from one specimen sequenced in a study of cytomegalovirus exposure and HLA in healthy donors. The PCR was carried out with 60 Vbeta primers and 13 Jbeta primers. The protocol was immunoSEQ multiplex PCR, while the TCRdb copy is restricted to in-frame clones and leaves out a portion. The sample lists over 90,000 clones, around 76% occurring once. The sample taken for sequencing was PBMCs. These receptors were obtained from a woman in her fifties or sixties in good health and CMV-seropositive.

This clone has a handful of counts. The V call is TRBV27, the J call TRBJ2-7; 7 bases agree with TRBD1. Germline V CDR1 and CDR2: MNHEY, SMNVEV (reference sequence). This CDR3 contains 15 residues. Trimming cost V 6 bases and J 4 bases; bases outside gene matches: 12. DNA of the CDR3: TGTGCCAGCAGATTAGCCCGGGACAGACCTTACGAGCAGTACTTC. It encodes CASRLARDRPYEQYF.

The V call is TRBV19, the J call TRBJ2-2; tentative D call: TRBD2 (6 bases). Trimming removed 8 bases at V and 2 bases at J, with 12 bases between. Germline V gene sequence: CDR1 LNHDA, CDR2 SQIVND (reference sequence). This CDR3 has 14 amino acids. The CDR3 reads CASGRDFNTGELFF. CDR3 DNA: TGTGCCAGTGGACGGGACTTCAACACCGGGGAGCTGTTTTTT.

The chain carries TRBV6-4 and TRBJ2-2, with D perhaps TRBD1 (5 bases). The germline V and J ends were trimmed by 6 bases and 4 bases, with 15 bases remaining between them. The CDR3 runs 15 residues. The germline gives CDR1 MRHNA, CDR2 SNTAGT. The CDR3 protein is CASSGQGSGTGELFF. CDR3 sequence (DNA): TGTGCCAGCAGCGGGCAGGGCAGTGGCACCGGGGAGCTGTTTTTT.